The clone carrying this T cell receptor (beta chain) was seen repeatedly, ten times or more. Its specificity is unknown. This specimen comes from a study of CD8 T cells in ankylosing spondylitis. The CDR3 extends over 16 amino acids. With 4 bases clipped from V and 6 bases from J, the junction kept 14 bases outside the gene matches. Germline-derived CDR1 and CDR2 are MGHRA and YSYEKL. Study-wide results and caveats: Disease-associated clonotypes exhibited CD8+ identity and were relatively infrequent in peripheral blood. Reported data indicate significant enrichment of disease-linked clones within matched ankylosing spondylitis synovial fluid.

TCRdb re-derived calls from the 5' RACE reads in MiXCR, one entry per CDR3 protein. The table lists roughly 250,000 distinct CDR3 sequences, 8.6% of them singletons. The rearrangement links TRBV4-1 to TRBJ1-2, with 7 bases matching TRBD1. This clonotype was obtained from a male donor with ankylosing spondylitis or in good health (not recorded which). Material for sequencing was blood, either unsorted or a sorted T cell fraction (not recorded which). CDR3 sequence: CASSPSPAGGFDGYTF. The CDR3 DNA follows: TGCGCCAGCAGCCCCTCCCCGGCAGGGGGTTTCGATGGCTACACCTTC.